This T cell receptor beta chain is drawn from a study of CD8 T cells in ankylosing spondylitis. This clonotype occurred many times. One entry per CDR3 protein results from TCRdb running MiXCR on the 5' RACE reads. The table lists under 250,000 distinct CDR3 sequences, about a quarter of them singletons. The CDR3 length is 17 residues. The germline gives CDR1 SGHTA, CDR2 FQGNSA. With V trimmed by 5 bases and J by 6 bases, 13 bases remained unmatched. The material sequenced was blood, either unsorted or a sorted T cell fraction (not recorded which). The TCR originated in a male donor with ankylosing spondylitis or in good health (not recorded which). J is TRBJ2-1 and V is TRBV7-2; TRBD2 agrees at 10 bases. The CDR3 coding sequence is TGTGCCAGCAGCCCCGACAGGGGTCTAGCGGGAGTCAATGAGCAGTTCTTC. As protein: CASSPDRGLAGVNEQFF.